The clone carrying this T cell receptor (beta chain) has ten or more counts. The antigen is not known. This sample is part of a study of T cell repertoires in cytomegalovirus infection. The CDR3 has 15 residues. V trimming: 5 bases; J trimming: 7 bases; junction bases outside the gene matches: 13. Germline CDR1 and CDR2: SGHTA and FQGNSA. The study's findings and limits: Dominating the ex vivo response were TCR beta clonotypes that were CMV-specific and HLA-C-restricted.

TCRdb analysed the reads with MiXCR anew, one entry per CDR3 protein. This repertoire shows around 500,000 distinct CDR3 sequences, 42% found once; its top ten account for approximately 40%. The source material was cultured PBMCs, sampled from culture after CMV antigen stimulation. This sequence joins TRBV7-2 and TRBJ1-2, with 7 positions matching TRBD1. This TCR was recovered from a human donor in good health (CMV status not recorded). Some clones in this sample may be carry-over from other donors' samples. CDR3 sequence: CASSHKTGRFSGYTF. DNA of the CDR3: TGTGCCAGCAGCCACAAGACAGGGAGGTTCTCTGGCTACACCTTC.